Presented here are 16 T cell receptor beta chains from one specimen sequenced in a study of T cell responses to AZD1222 COVID-19 vaccine. Sequencing was performed with immunoSEQ multiplex PCR; in TCRdb, only in-frame clones are kept and a portion is missing. Here the sample spans 150,000 or so clones, approximately 87% being singletons. This specimen consisted of peripheral blood, obtained 28 days after the second AZD1222 dose. These receptors came from an adult who received the AZD1222 COVID-19 vaccine.

The V gene is TRBV29-1, the J gene TRBJ2-5; D is undetermined. The ends were cut back, 4 bases at V and 5 bases at J, with 11 bases in the middle. This CDR3 spans 12 amino acids. CDR1 is SQVTM and CDR2 is ANQGSEA in the germline V gene. The CDR3 DNA sequence: TGCAGCGTTGTGACGGCGCTGGAGACCCAGTACTTC. The encoded protein is CSVVTALETQYF.

The CDR3 region is CATTTPGSGGGGYTF. The CDR3 DNA sequence: TGTGCCACCACCACTCCTGGGTCGGGCGGTGGTGGCTACACCTTC. This rearrangement joins TRBV19 to TRBJ1-2; no reliable D call. Germline V gene sequence: CDR1 LNHDA, CDR2 SQIVND (reference sequence). V gave up 10 bases and J gave up 7 bases, with 25 bases separating them. The CDR3 consists of 15 residues.

The chain carries TRBV5-5 and TRBJ1-3; 8 positions match TRBD1. Trimming at V came to 2 bases and at J to 2 bases, leaving 6 bases not matched to a gene. The germline CDR1 and CDR2 sequences are SGHKS and YYEKEE (reference sequence). The CDR3 has 16 residues. CDR3 amino acids: CASSFGATGAGNTIYF. As DNA, the CDR3 is TGTGCCAGCAGCTTCGGCGCGACAGGGGCTGGAAACACCATATATTTT.

This clone was seen a few times. The V and J genes are TRBV6-2 or TRBV6-3 and TRBJ2-1, with a weak D call TRBD2 (6 bases). The CDR3 length is 14 residues. V was cut by 5 bases and J by 1 base, with 9 bases left in between. Germline CDR1 MNHEY, CDR2 SVGEGT. Written as DNA, the CDR3 is TGTGCCAGCAGTAGCGGGTCTTCCTACAATGAGCAGTTCTTC. Protein: CASSSGSSYNEQFF.

V usage is TRBV5-6 and J usage is TRBJ2-1; TRBD2 matches 8 bases. CDR1 is SGHDT and CDR2 is YYEEEE in the germline V gene. CDR3 length: 16 amino acids. The V and J ends lost 4 bases and 7 bases, in that order; junction bases with no gene match: 13. In DNA form, the CDR3 reads TGTGCCAGCAGCCGCGGAGCGGGAGCAAACGGGAATGAGCAGTTCTTC. Translating it yields CASSRGAGANGNEQFF.

The sample holds a few counts of this clone. The chain has TRBV9 and TRBJ2-7; D unclear. The V gene's germline CDR1 is SGDLS and CDR2 YYNGEE. The CDR3 contains 15 residues. The V end lost 4 bases, the J end lost 0 bases, and 14 bases lay between the germline ends. The CDR3 DNA reads TGTGCCAGCAGCCTGGGGTCCTCGAGCTCCTACGAGCAGTACTTC. Translating it yields CASSLGSSSSYEQYF.

The chain is built from TRBV28 and TRBJ1-1; D unclear. V was trimmed by 7 bases and J by 4 bases, leaving 16 bases between them. This CDR3 contains 14 residues. From germline, CDR1 is MDHEN and CDR2 SYDVKM. The CDR3 reads CASTLHEGGTEAFF. The DNA of the CDR3 is TGTGCCAGCACCCTTCACGAGGGAGGCACTGAAGCTTTCTTT.

The CDR3 protein is CASSFPGVAKNIQYF. The CDR3 region has the DNA TGTGCCAGCAGCTTTCCGGGAGTTGCCAAAAACATTCAGTACTTC. The V call is TRBV7-8, the J call TRBJ2-4; the D gene is possibly TRBD2 (6 bases). There are 15 residues in the CDR3. Germline V gene data show CDR1 as SGHVS and CDR2 as FQNEAQ. Deletions cut 3 bases from V and 1 base from J, with 10 bases between.

The rearrangement uses TRBV7-3 and TRBJ1-2; 11 bases are a match to TRBD1. Germline V gives CDR1 SGHTA, CDR2 FQGTGA. With 2 bases clipped from V and 5 bases from J, the junction kept 4 bases outside the gene matches. CDR3 length: 15 amino acids. The CDR3 sequence is CASSLHGTGGYGYTF. Written as DNA, the CDR3 is TGTGCCAGCAGCTTACATGGGACAGGGGGATATGGCTACACCTTC. The full variable domain, its missing parts supplied by reference TRBV7-3 and TRBJ1-2, is GAGVSQTPSNKVTEKGKYVELRCDPISGHTALYWYRQSLGQGPEFLIYFQGTGAADDSGLPNDRFFAVRPEGSVSTLKIQRTERGDSAVYLCASSLHGTGGYGYTFGSGTRLTVV.

The chain couples TRBV19 to TRBJ1-2; D might be TRBD1 (5 bases). From germline, CDR1 is LNHDA and CDR2 SQIVND (reference sequence). V lost 3 bases and J 3 bases, leaving 11 bases between the germline ends. This CDR3 contains 14 residues. The CDR3 here is CASSMGTEYYGYTF. DNA of the CDR3: TGTGCCAGTAGTATGGGGACGGAGTACTATGGCTACACCTTC.

This chain uses TRBV7-9 with TRBJ1-1, with TRBD1 identical over 7 bases. CDR3 length: 14 residues. The germline gives CDR1 SEHNR, CDR2 FQNEAQ (reference sequence). V lost 3 bases, J lost 2 bases, and 3 bases stayed unmatched. DNA of the CDR3: TGTGCCAGCAGCTTGACAGGGACTAACACTGAAGCTTTCTTT. Translating gives CASSLTGTNTEAFF.

The chain carries TRBV9 and TRBJ1-2, with D possibly TRBD1 on 5 matching bases. Trimming pared 3 bases from V and 2 bases from J, leaving 11 bases between. Germline loops: CDR1 SGDLS, CDR2 YYNGEE. The CDR3 totals 14 residues. Here the CDR3 reads CASSGVGANYGYTF. The CDR3 DNA is TGTGCCAGCAGCGGGGTAGGGGCCAACTATGGCTACACCTTC.

V usage is TRBV6-5 and J usage is TRBJ1-1, with TRBD1 matching 9 bases. This CDR3 comprises 15 residues. Germline V gene data show CDR1 as MNHEY and CDR2 as SVGAGI. V trimming: 5 bases; J trimming: 5 bases; junction bases outside the gene matches: 9. The CDR3 loop reads CASSPRTGTGTEAFF. For the CDR3, the DNA is TGTGCCAGCAGTCCACGGACAGGGACAGGGACTGAAGCTTTCTTT.

The CDR3 loop is CASSQLGIWETQYF. CDR3 nucleotides: TGTGCCAGCAGCCAATTAGGAATATGGGAGACCCAGTACTTC. The rearrangement joins TRBV3-1 (or the pseudogene TRBV3-2) to TRBJ2-5; no definite D call. The germline V gene has CDR1 LGHDT and CDR2 YNNKEL (reference sequence). V lost 2 bases to trimming and J lost 5 bases, with 12 bases between them. The CDR3 runs to 14 residues.

This sequence joins TRBV11-2 and TRBJ2-2, with 7 nucleotides matching TRBD2. CDR3 length: 15 residues. CDR1 is SGHAT and CDR2 is FQNNGV in the germline V gene. V was pared by 2 bases and J by 2 bases, with 2 bases of the junction left unmatched. The CDR3: CASSLLAANTGELFF. The CDR3 region has the DNA TGTGCCAGCAGCTTACTAGCGGCTAACACCGGGGAGCTGTTTTTT. Drawing the rest from reference TRBV11-2 and TRBJ2-2, the complete variable domain is EAGVAQSPRYKIIEKRQSVAFWCNPISGHATLYWYQQILGQGPKLLIQFQNNGVVDDSQLPKDRFSAERLKGVDSTLKIQPAKLEDSAVYLCASSLLAANTGELFFGEGSRLTVL.

The chain links TRBV21-1 to TRBJ1-6. TRBV21-1 is classified as a pseudogene. The CDR3 is made up of 13 amino acids. The CDR3 DNA reads TGTGCCAGCGATGTCTCCCTTTTTTCACCCCTCCACTTT. This translates into CASDVSLFSPLHF.